Listed here are 14 T cell receptor beta chains from one sample, sequenced in a study of T cell responses to AZD1222 COVID-19 vaccine. The method was immunoSEQ multiplex PCR; TCRdb's version includes in-frame clones alone and lacks a portion of them. The repertoire has more than 100,000 clones, 85% to 90% of them found once; the top ten carry approximately 4.8%. Here the sequenced sample was peripheral blood, taken on day 0 of AZD1222 vaccination. These TCRs come from an adult in good health.

V and J are TRBV30 and TRBJ1-2, with a tentative D call TRBD1 (5 bases). Germline V gene sequence: CDR1 GTSNPN, CDR2 SVGIG (reference sequence). CDR3 length: 13 residues. Trimming took 3 bases from V and 5 from J, leaving 13 bases between them. CDR3 sequence (DNA): TGTGCCTGGAGCACGGGGGGAACTTATGGCTACACCTTC. It encodes CAWSTGGTYGYTF.

This clone was detected once. V and J are TRBV19 and TRBJ1-5; D is undetermined. The CDR3 has 14 residues. CDR1 is LNHDA and CDR2 is SQIVND in the germline V gene (reference sequence). Trimming left V 5 bases short and J 0 bases short, with 8 bases between. DNA of the CDR3: TGTGCCAGTAGTTCGTTCTATAGCAATCAGCCCCAGCATTTT. Translated: CASSSFYSNQPQHF.

The chain recombines TRBV5-4 with TRBJ2-1; 14 bases map to TRBD2. CDR1 is SGHNT and CDR2 is YYREEE in the germline V gene (reference sequence). V lost 3 bases, J lost 9 bases, and 8 bases stayed unmatched. CDR3 length equals 16 residues. This chain's CDR3 is CASSSDPGLAGVEQFF. The CDR3 nucleotides read TGTGCCAGCAGCTCCGACCCGGGACTAGCGGGGGTTGAGCAGTTCTTC.

The CDR3 DNA follows: TGTGCCAGCGCTAGACAGACTAACTATGGCTACACCTTC. Encoded protein: CASARQTNYGYTF. This chain uses TRBV2 with TRBJ1-2; D perhaps matches TRBD1 (5 bases). CDR3 length equals 13 residues. The germline CDR1 and CDR2 sequences are SNHLY and FYNNEI. Trimming removed 8 bases at V and 0 bases at J, with 10 bases between.

This clone has only one observation. V and J are TRBV7-9 and TRBJ1-4; no firm D call. Trimming removed 6 bases from V and 0 bases from J, with 8 bases in between. The CDR3 has 14 residues. In germline, CDR1 is SEHNR, CDR2 FQNEAQ (reference sequence). CDR3 region: CASSHGATNEKLFF. For the CDR3, the DNA is TGTGCCAGCAGTCACGGAGCAACTAATGAAAAACTGTTTTTT.

The chain recombines TRBV5-6 with TRBJ2-7; 9 bases align to TRBD1. The germline V gene encodes CDR1 SGHDT and CDR2 YYEEEE. There are 14 residues in the CDR3. The V and J ends lost 4 bases and 6 bases, in that order; junction bases with no gene match: 8. The CDR3, as DNA: TGTGCCAGCAGCCCCGGGACAGGGTGGCGCGAGCAGTACTTC. Its protein is CASSPGTGWREQYF.

The V and J genes are TRBV19 and TRBJ1-1, with D perhaps TRBD1 (6 bases). Deletions cut 5 bases from V and 7 bases from J, with 14 bases between. Germline CDR1 and CDR2: LNHDA and SQIVND (reference sequence). There are 13 residues in the CDR3. CDR3 in DNA: TGTGCCAGTAGTTCACAGGGAGATTATGAAGCTTTCTTT. It yields the protein CASSSQGDYEAFF.

In this sample, this clone turned up a few times. CDR3 region: CASSPGSRNSPLHF. Here the CDR3 DNA reads TGTGCCAGCAGCCCAGGGAGTCGTAATTCACCCCTCCACTTT. V usage is TRBV7-2 and J usage is TRBJ1-6, with D perhaps matching TRBD1 (5 bases). The V end lost 5 bases, the J end lost 6 bases, and 11 bases lay between the germline ends. The CDR3 sequence is 14 residues long. CDR1 and CDR2 (germline): SGHTA, FQGNSA.

The chain carries TRBV5-1 and TRBJ2-7; 10 bases are a match to TRBD2. The V and J ends lost 0 bases and 2 bases, in that order; junction bases with no gene match: 11. Per the germline V gene, CDR1 is SGHRS and CDR2 is YFSETQ. CDR3 length equals 18 residues. CDR3 residues: CASSLELAGRAVAYEQYF. For the CDR3, the DNA is TGCGCCAGCAGCTTGGAACTAGCGGGAAGGGCGGTGGCCTACGAGCAGTACTTC.

On this clone itself: The sample carries other DNA sequences with the same CDR3. This chain joins TRBV19 and TRBJ1-5, with D uncertain. This CDR3 comprises 15 residues. Trimming cost V 1 base and J 2 bases, with 9 bases left between them. CDR1 LNHDA and CDR2 SQIVND come from the germline V gene (reference sequence). This chain's CDR3 is CASSIVGDGNQPQHF. In DNA form, the CDR3 reads TGTGCCAGTAGTATAGTGGGTGATGGCAATCAGCCCCAGCATTTT.

This clone was seen just once. The chain couples TRBV19 to TRBJ1-5; 7 bases line up with TRBD1. From germline, CDR1 is LNHDA and CDR2 SQIVND (reference sequence). CDR3 length equals 14 residues. V lost 6 bases, J lost 7 bases, and 9 bases stayed unmatched. The CDR3 sequence is CASSQTGSGQPQHF. The CDR3 DNA is TGTGCCAGTAGCCAGACAGGGTCGGGCCAGCCCCAGCATTTT.

This sequence joins TRBV6-5 and TRBJ1-5; D remains unclear. This CDR3 spans 16 amino acids. Trimming took off 3 bases at V and 4 bases at J, with 16 bases between the two ends. Germline assignment: CDR1 MNHEY and CDR2 SVGAGI. Here the CDR3 DNA reads TGTGCCAGCAGTTATCAACGAAGGATCGGAAATCAGCCCCAGCATTTT. Protein: CASSYQRRIGNQPQHF.

The chain has TRBV2 and TRBJ2-4, with a possible D match to TRBD2 (7 bases). Germline CDR1 and CDR2: SNHLY and FYNNEI. The CDR3 loop spans 15 amino acids. With 7 bases removed from V and 5 bases from J, the gap between germline ends came to 18 bases. This CDR3 is CASTENSGGQNIQYF. The CDR3 DNA follows: TGTGCCAGCACGGAAAACTCCGGGGGGCAAAACATTCAGTACTTC.

The chain uses TRBV6-6 and TRBJ1-4; TRBD1 matches at 7 bases. There are 12 residues in the CDR3. Trimming removed 6 bases from V and 7 bases from J; junction bases left unmatched: 2. Germline V CDR1 and CDR2: MNHNY, SVGAGI (reference sequence). The CDR3 spells CASRTGSEKLFF. In DNA, the CDR3 is TGTGCCAGCAGGACAGGGAGTGAAAAACTGTTTTTT.